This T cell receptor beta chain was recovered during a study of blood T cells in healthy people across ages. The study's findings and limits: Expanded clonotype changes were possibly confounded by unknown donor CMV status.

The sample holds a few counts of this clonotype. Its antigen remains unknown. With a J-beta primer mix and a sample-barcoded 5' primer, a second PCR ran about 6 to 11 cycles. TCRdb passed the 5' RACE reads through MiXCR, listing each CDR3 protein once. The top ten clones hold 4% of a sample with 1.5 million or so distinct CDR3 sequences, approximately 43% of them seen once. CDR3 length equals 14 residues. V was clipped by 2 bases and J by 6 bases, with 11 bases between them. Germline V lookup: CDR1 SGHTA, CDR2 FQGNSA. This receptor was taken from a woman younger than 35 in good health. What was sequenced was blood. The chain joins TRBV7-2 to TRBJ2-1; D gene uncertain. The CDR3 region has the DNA TGTGCCAGCAGCTTAATACGCCTACTCAATGAGCAGTTCTTC. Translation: CASSLIRLLNEQFF.